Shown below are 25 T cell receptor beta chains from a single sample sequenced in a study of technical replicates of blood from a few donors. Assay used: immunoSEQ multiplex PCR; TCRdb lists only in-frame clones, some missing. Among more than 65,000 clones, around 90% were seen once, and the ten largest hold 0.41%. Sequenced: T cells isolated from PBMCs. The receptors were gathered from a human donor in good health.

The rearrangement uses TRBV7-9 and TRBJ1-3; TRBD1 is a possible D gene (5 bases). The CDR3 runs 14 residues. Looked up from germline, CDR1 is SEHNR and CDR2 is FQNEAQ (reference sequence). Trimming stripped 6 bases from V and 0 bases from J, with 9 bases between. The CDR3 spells CASRTAISGNTIYF. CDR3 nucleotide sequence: TGTGCCAGCAGGACAGCCATCTCTGGAAACACCATATATTTT.

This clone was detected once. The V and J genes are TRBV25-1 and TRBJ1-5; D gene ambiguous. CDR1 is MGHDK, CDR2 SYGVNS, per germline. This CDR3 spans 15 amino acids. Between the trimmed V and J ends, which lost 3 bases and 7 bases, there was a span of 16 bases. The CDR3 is CASSEGGGREQPQHF. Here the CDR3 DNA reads TGTGCCAGCAGTGAGGGTGGAGGGCGCGAGCAGCCCCAGCATTTT.

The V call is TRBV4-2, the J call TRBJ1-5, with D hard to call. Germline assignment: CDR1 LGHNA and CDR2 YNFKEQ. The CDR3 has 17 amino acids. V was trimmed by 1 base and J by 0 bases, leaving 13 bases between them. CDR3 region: CASSQVSHGGSNQPQHF. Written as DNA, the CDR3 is TGTGCCAGCAGCCAAGTATCCCATGGAGGTAGCAATCAGCCCCAGCATTTT.

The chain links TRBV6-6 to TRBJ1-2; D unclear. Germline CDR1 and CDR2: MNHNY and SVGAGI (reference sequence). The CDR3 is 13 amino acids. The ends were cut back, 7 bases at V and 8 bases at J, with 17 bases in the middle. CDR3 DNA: TGTGCCAGCAACGGGGTTCCATGGTTCGGCTACACCTTC. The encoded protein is CASNGVPWFGYTF.

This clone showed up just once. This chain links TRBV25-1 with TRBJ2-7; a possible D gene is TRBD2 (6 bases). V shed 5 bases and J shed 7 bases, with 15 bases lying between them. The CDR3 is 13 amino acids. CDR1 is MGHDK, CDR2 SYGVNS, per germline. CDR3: CASSRGRGNEQYF. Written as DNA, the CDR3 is TGTGCCAGCAGTCGCGGACGGGGGAATGAGCAGTACTTC.

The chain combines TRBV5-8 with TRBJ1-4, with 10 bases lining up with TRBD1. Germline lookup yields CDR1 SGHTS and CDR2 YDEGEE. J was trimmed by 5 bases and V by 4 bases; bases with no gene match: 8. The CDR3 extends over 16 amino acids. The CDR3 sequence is CASSSGQGDFNEKLFF. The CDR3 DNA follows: TGTGCCAGCAGCAGCGGACAGGGGGATTTCAATGAAAAACTGTTTTTT. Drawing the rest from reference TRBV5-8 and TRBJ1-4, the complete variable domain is EAGVTQSPTHLIKTRGQQATLRCSPISGHTSVYWYQQALGLGLQFLLWYDEGEERNRGNFPPRFSGRQFPNYSSELNVNALELEDSALYLCASSSGQGDFNEKLFFGSGTQLSVL.

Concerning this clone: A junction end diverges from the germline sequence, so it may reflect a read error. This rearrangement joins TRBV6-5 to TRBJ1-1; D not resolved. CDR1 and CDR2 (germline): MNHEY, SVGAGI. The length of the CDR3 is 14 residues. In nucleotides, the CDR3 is TGTGCCAGCACTTACACACCCGGGAGCACTGAAGCTTTCTTT. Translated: CASTYTPGSTEAFF.

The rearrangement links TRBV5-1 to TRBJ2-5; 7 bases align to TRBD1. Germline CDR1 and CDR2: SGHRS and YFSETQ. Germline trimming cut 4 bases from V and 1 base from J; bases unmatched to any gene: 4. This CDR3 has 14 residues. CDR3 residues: CASSRDSPQETQYF. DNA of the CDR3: TGCGCCAGCAGCAGGGACAGTCCCCAAGAGACCCAGTACTTC.

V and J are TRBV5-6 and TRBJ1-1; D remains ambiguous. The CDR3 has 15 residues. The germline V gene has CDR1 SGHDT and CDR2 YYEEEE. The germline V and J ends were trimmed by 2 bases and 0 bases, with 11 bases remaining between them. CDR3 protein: CASSLGWAMNTEAFF. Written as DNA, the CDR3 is TGTGCCAGCAGCTTAGGTTGGGCCATGAACACTGAAGCTTTCTTT.

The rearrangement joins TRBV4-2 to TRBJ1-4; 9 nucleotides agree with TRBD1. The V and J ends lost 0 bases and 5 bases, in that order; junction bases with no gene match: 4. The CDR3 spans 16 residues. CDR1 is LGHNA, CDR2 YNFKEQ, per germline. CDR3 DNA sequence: TGTGCCAGCAGCCAAGATTCCGGGACAGGGAATGAAAAACTGTTTTTT. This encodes CASSQDSGTGNEKLFF.

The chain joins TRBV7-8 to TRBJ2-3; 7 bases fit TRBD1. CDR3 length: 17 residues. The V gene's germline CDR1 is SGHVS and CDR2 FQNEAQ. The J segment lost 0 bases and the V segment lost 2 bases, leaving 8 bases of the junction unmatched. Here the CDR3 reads CASSLLRGRGSTDTQYF. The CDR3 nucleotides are TGTGCCAGCAGCTTACTTCGGGGCAGGGGGAGCACAGATACGCAGTATTTT.

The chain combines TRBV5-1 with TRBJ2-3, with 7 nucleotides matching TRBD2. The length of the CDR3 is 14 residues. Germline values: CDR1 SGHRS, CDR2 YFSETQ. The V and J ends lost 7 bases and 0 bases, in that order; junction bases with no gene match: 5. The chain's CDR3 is CASSELASTDTQYF. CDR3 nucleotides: TGCGCCAGCTCCGAACTAGCGAGCACAGATACGCAGTATTTT.

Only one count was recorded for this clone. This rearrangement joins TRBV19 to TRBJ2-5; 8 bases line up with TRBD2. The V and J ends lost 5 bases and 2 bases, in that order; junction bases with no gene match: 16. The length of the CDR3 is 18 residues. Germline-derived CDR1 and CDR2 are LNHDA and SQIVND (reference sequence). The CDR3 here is CASSQGTRIRVGQETQYF. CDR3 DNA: TGTGCCAGTAGTCAGGGGACTAGGATCCGGGTGGGTCAAGAGACCCAGTACTTC.

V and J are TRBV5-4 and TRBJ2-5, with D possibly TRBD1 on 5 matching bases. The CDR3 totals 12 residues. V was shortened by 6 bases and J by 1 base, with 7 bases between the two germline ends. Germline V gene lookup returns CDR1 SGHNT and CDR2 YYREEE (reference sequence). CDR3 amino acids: CASKGPQETQYF. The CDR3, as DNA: TGTGCCAGCAAGGGGCCCCAAGAGACCCAGTACTTC.

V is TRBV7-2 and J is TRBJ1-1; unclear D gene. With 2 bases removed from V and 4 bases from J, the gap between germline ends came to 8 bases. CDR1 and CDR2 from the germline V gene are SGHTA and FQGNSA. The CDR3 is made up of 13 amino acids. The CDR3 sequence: CASSLFGGTEAFF. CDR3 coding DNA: TGTGCCAGCAGCTTATTTGGAGGCACTGAAGCTTTCTTT.

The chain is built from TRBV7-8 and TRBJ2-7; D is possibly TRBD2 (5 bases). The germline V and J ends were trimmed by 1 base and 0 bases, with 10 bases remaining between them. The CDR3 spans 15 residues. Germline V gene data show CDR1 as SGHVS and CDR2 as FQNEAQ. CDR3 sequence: CASSLGAGFSYEQYF. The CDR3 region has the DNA TGTGCCAGCAGCTTAGGGGCGGGCTTCTCCTACGAGCAGTACTTC.

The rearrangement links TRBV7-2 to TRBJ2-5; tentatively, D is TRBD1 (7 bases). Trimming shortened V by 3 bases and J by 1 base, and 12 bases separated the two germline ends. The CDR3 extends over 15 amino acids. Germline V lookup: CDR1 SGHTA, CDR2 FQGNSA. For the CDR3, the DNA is TGTGCCAGCAGCTTTGCGGGACAGTCCCAAGAGACCCAGTACTTC. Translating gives CASSFAGQSQETQYF.

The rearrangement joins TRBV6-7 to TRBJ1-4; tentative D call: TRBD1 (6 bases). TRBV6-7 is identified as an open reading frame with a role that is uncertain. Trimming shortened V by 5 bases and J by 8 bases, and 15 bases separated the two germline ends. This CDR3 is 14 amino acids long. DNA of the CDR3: TGTGCCAGCAGTCAGACAGGAAGTCGGGAAAAACTGTTTTTT. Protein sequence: CASSQTGSREKLFF.

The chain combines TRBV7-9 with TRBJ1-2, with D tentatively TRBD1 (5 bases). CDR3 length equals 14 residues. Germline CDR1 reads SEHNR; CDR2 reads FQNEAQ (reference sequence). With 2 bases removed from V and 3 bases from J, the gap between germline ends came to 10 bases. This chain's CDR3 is CASSLQGNDYGYTF. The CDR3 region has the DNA TGTGCCAGCAGCTTACAGGGTAACGACTATGGCTACACCTTC.

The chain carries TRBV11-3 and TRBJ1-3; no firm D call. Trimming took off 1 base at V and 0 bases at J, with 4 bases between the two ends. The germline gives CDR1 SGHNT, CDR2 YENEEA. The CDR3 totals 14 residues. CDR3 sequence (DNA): TGTGCCAGCAGCTTAGCCCGCTCTGGAAACACCATATATTTT. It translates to CASSLARSGNTIYF. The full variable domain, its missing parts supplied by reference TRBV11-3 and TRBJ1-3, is EAGVVQSPRYKIIEKKQPVAFWCNPISGHNTLYWYLQNLGQGPELLIRYENEEAVDDSQLPKDRFSAERLKGVDSTLKIQPAELGDSAVYLCASSLARSGNTIYFGEGSWLTVV.

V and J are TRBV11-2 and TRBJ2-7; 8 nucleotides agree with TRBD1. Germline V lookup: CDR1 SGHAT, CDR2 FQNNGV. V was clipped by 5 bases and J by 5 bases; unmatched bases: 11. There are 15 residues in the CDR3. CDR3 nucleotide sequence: TGTGCCAGCAGCCAAACGGCCCAGGGGGCCGACGAGCAGTACTTC. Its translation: CASSQTAQGADEQYF.

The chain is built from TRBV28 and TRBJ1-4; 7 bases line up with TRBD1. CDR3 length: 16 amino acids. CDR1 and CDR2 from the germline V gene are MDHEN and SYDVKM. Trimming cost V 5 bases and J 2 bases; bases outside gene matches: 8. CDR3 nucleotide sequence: TGTGCCAGCAGTCCCCTTAGGGGGCCTACTAATGAAAAACTGTTTTTT. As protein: CASSPLRGPTNEKLFF.

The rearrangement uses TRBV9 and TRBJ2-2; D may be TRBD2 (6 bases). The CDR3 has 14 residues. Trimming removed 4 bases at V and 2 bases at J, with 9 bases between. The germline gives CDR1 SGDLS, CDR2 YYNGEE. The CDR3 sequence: CASSLGGNTGELFF. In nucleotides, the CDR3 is TGTGCCAGCAGCCTCGGGGGTAACACCGGGGAGCTGTTTTTT.

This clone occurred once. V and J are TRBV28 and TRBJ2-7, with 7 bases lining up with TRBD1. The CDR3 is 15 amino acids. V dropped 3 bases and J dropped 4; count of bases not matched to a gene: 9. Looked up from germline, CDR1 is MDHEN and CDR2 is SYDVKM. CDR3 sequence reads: CASSLPTGVEYEQYF. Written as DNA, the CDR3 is TGTGCCAGCAGTTTGCCCACAGGGGTGGAATACGAGCAGTACTTC.

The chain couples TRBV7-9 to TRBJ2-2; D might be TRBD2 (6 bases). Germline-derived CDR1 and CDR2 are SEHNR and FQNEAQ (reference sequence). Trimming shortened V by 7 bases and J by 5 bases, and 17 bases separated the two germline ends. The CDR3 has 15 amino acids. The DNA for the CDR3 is TGTGCCAGCACCTCGTGGGGAGGCCGGACCGGGGAGCTGTTTTTT. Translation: CASTSWGGRTGELFF. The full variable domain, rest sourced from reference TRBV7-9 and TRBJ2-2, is DTGVSQNPRHKITKRGQNVTFRCDPISEHNRLYWYRQTLGQGPEFLTYFQNEAQLEKSRLLSDRFSAERPKGSFSTLEIQRTEQGDSAMYLCASTSWGGRTGELFFGEGSRLTVL.